This T cell receptor (beta chain) was observed in a study of T cell changes during pregnancy in multiple sclerosis. The J segment lost 6 bases and the V segment lost 2 bases, leaving 3 bases of the junction unmatched. The CDR3 has 13 residues. Germline assignment: CDR1 SQVTM and CDR2 ANQGSEA. TCRdb's table, derived via immunoSEQ multiplex PCR, lists solely in-frame clones and lacks some. The sample records tens of thousands of clones, roughly nine tenths being singletons. Sequencing used peripheral blood, obtained before pregnancy. This TCR was sampled from a female donor with multiple sclerosis, enrolled in a pregnancy study. The chain links TRBV29-1 to TRBJ1-5, with TRBD1 identical over 8 bases. This CDR3 is CSVEPTGGQPQHF. The CDR3 bases are TGCAGCGTTGAACCTACAGGGGGTCAGCCCCAGCATTTT.